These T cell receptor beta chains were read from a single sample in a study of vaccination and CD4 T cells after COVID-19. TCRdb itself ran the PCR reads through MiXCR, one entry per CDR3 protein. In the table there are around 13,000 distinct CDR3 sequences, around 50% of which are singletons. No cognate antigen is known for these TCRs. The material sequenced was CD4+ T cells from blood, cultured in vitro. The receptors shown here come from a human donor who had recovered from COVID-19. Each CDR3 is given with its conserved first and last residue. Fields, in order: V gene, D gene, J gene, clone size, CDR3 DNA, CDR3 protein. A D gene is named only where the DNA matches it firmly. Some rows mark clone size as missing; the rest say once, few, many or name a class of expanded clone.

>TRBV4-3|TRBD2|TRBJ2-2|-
TGCGCCAGCAGCCAAGAAAAGACGGGGGGGATTATCAACACCGGGGAGCTGTTTTTT
CASSQEKTGGIINTGELFF
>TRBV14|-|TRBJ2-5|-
TGTGCCAGCAGCGAACTAGTTTCCTGGCTTGGAGGGGAGACCCAGTACTTC
CASSELVSWLGGETQYF
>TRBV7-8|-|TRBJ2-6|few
TGTGCCAGCAGCTTAGGACACTCTGGGGCCAACGTCCTGACTTTC
CASSLGHSGANVLTF
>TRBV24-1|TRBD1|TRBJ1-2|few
TGTGCCACCAGTCCCCCCGGGACAGTATCATTCTATGGCTACACCTTC
CATSPPGTVSFYGYTF
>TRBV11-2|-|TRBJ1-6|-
TGTGCCAGCAGCTCCTCGGATCGGATGTACTTGACAAAATCACCCCTCCACTTT
CASSSSDRMYLTKSPLHF
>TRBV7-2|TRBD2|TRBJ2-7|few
TGTGCCAGCAGCTTAGCGGGGGGACTAGCGGGAGGTTCCTACGAGCAGTACTTC
CASSLAGGLAGGSYEQYF
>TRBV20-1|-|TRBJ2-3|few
TGCAGTGCTAGATCCACAGGGCGGGCGATTACAGATACGCAGTATTTT
CSARSTGRAITDTQYF
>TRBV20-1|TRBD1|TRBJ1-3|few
TGCAGTGCTCATGACAGGGCTGGAAACACCATATATTTT
CSAHDRAGNTIYF
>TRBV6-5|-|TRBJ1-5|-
TGTGCCAGCAGTTACTCGTCCATAAGAAGTGATCAGCCCCAGCATTTT
CASSYSSIRSDQPQHF
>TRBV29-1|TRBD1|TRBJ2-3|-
TGCAGCGTTGGAGGGGGCTCAGATACGCAGTATTTT
CSVGGGSDTQYF
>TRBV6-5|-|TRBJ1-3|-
TGTGCCAGCAGTTACGGGCCAGGAGGAAACACCATATATTTT
CASSYGPGGNTIYF
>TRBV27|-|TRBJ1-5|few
TGTGCCAGCAGTTCGGCTTGGGACACAGATAGCAATCAGCCCCAGCATTTT
CASSSAWDTDSNQPQHF
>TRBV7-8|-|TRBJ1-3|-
TGTGCCAGCAGCTTAAGCCAAAACACCATATATTTT
CASSLSQNTIYF
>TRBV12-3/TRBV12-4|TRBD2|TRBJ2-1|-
TGTGCCACAGTCCCACTAGCGGGAGGCAGGGATGAGCAGTTCTTC
CATVPLAGGRDEQFF
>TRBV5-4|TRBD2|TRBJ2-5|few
TGTGCCAGCAGCCCGGGAGGGGGGTGGGAGACCCAGTACTTC
CASSPGGGWETQYF
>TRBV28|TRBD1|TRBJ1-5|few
TGTGCCAGCAGTTCCCCCGGGACAGGGTCGGGTCAGCCCCAGCATTTT
CASSSPGTGSGQPQHF
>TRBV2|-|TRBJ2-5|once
TGTGCCAGCAGTGGTGAAAGAGAGACCCAGTACTTC
CASSGERETQYF